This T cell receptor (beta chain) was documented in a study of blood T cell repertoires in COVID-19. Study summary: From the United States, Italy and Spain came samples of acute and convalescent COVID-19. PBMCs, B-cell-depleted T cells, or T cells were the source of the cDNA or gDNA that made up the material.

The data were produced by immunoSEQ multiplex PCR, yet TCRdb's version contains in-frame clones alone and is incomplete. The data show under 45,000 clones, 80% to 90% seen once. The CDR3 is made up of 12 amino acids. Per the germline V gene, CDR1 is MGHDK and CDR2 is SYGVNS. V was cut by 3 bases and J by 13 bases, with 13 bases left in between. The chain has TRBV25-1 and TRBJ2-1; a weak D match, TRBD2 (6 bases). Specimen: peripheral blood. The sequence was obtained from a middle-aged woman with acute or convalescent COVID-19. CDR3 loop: CASSDTPGTQFF. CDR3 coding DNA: TGTGCCAGCAGTGACACACCCGGGACTCAGTTCTTC.